The source of this TCR beta chain is a study of T cell responses to AZD1222 COVID-19 vaccine (dated by TCRdb to the early 2020s). Regarding the complete study: AZD1222 recipients whose second dose came at about 4 weeks and those whose second dose came at about 12 weeks were combined into one group, since spike-specific TCR depth and breadth did not differ between the two schedules. TCR sequencing was performed for approximately 240 trial participants, of whom about 200 were given two doses of AZD1222 and around 25 were given two doses of MenACWY control vaccine. Enrollment into the trials was organized by age into subgroups of 18-55, 56-69 and 70-plus years, and those subgroups contained roughly 150, 30 and 60 TCR-sequenced participants, respectively.

The time point label, read with the paper, signifies: baseline before first vaccination. Samples from vaccinated people were obtained from the UK trials COV001 and COV002, which included a single-blind randomized controlled phase 2/3 trial of AZD1222 (ChAdOx1 nCoV-19) in healthy adults. Trial participant PBMC samples were collected at day 0 and day 28 after the second dose for TCRbeta chain sequencing. The paper's findings and limits, for the study overall: After two AZD1222 doses, spike-specific TCR breadth and depth were significantly higher than at day 0 and than in MenACWY recipients. Epitopes outside the regions mutated in the B.1.351 and B.1.1.7 variants were reportedly recognized by nearly half of the unique spike-specific TCRs. Because no day 14 peak-response samples were available, the repertoires could be characterized only after the peak T cell response. The 56-69-year group was small, and its depth increase did not reach significance, likely because of low power. Most participants were white British and females outnumbered males, and the authors suggested that clonal diversity may have been underestimated. Vaccine-associated CD4 TCRs spanned the whole spike protein, with dominant responses in regions 160-218 and 743-854. Only 5 to 7 AZD1222 recipients were SARS-CoV-2 seropositive at baseline, limiting conclusions about previously exposed vaccinees.

The CDR3 regions of human TCRbeta chains were subjected to immunosequencing. As for the original processing: TCRs in the repertoires were compared against a reference library of SARS-CoV-2-specific TCRs that had been generated with the MIRA antigen-specificity platform. Breadth was defined as the fraction of unique TCRs that were SARS-CoV-2-associated, and depth was defined as the fraction of total T cells that were SARS-CoV-2-associated. Using the MIRA data, each spike-specific TCR was assigned both to the spike region to which the TCR was reactive and to a CD4 or CD8 class. Log10-transformed breadth and depth values were compared by one-way ANOVA with Sidak's multiple comparisons tests. TCRdb provides this immuneACCESS table in a form limited to in-frame rearrangements. Some clones are lacking; in checked studies, under half of them reflect an unresolved V gene, and why the rest are absent is not known. That table supplies the V and J calls and clone size; D and trimming were determined from the DNA. Across this sample there are 100,000 to 150,000 clones, with 80% to 90% seen only once. The top ten clonotypes cover about 10% of the sample.

Regarding this clone: No antigen is known for it. One base away there is no much larger clone; base qualities are not given.

Taken from the germline V gene, the CDR1 and CDR2 loops are KGHSH and LQKENI. Trimming removed 6 bases from V and 7 bases from J; the gene matches leave 7 bases unexplained. The CDR3 spans 13 residues, from the cysteine through the phenylalanine. Only CDR3 DNA is held: 39 bases, read in frame from base 1. The rearranged segments are TRBV18 and TRBJ2-7, with TRBD2 matching 9 junction bases. The material sequenced was peripheral blood, taken on day 0 of AZD1222 vaccination. This receptor was taken from an adult in good health. The encoded CDR3 is CASSAGGPREQYF. Read as DNA, the sequence is TGTGCCAGCTCCGCGGGAGGGCCGCGAGAGCAGTACTTC. When the CDR3 is completed using the reference TRBV18 and TRBJ2-7 genes on either side, the full variable domain is NAGVMQNPRHLVRRRGQEARLRCSPMKGHSHVYWYRQLPEEGLKFMVYLQKENIIDESGMPKERFSAEFPKEGPSILRIQQVVRGDSAAYFCASSAGGPREQYFGPGTRLTVT.